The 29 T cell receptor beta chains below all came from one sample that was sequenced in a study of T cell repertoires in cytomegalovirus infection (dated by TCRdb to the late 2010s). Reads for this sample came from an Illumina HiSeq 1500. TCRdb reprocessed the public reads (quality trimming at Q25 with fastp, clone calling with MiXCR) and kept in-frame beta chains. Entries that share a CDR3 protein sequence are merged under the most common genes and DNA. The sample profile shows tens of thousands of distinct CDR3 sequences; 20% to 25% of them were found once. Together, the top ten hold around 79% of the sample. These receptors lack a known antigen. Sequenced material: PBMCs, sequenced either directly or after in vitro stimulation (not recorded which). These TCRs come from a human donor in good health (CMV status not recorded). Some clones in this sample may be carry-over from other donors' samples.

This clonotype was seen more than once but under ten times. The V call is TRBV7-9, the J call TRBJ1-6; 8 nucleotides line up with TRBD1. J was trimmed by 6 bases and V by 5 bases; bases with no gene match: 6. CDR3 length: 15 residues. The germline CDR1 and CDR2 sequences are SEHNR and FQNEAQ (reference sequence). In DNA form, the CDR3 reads TGTGCCAGCAGCACAGGACAGGGCCCTAATTCACCCCTCCACTTT. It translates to CASSTGQGPNSPLHF.

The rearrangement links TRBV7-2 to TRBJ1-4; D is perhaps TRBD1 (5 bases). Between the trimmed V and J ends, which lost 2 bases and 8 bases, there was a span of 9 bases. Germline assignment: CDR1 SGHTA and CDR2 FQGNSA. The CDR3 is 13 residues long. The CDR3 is CASSLNAGEKLFF. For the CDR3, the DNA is TGTGCCAGCAGCTTAAACGCAGGGGAAAAACTGTTTTTT. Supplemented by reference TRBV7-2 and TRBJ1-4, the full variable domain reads GAGVSQSPSNKVTEKGKDVELRCDPISGHTALYWYRQSLGQGLEFLIYFQGNSAPDKSGLPSDRFSAERTGGSVSTLTIQRTQQEDSAVYLCASSLNAGEKLFFGSGTQLSVL.

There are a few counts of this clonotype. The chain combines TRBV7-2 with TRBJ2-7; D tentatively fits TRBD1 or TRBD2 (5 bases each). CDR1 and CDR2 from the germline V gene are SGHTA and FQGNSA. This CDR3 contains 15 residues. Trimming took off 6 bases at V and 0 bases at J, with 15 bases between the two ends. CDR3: CASSQPGRPSYEQYF. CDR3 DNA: TGTGCCAGCAGTCAACCGGGACGGCCCTCCTACGAGCAGTACTTC.

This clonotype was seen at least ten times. This chain's CDR3 is CAVTGTSGKDEQFF. CDR3 nucleotide sequence: TGTGCCGTAACCGGGACTAGCGGGAAGGATGAGCAGTTCTTC. This chain uses TRBV6-2 or TRBV6-3 with TRBJ2-1; 13 bases fit TRBD2. This CDR3 is 14 amino acids long. Germline-derived CDR1 and CDR2 are MNHEY and SVGEGT. The J segment lost 8 bases and the V segment lost 11 bases, leaving 9 bases of the junction unmatched.

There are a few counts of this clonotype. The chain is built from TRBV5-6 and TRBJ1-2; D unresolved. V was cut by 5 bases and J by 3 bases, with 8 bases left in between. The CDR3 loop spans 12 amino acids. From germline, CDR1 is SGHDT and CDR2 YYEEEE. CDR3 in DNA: TGTGCCAGCAGGGGCCGAGACTATGGCTACACCTTC. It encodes CASRGRDYGYTF.

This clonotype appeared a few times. The chain's CDR3 is CASSIGLGGVGTEAFF. The CDR3 coding sequence is TGTGCCAGTAGTATAGGGTTGGGGGGCGTTGGAACTGAAGCTTTCTTT. The chain carries TRBV19 and TRBJ1-1, with a possible D match to TRBD1 (6 bases). This CDR3 spans 16 amino acids. Germline V gene lookup returns CDR1 LNHDA and CDR2 SQIVND (reference sequence). V was pared by 1 base and J by 5 bases, with 17 bases between.

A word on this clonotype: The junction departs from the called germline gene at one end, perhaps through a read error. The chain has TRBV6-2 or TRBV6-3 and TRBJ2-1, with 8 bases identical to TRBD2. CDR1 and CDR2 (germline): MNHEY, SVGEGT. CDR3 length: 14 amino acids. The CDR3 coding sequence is TGTGCCAGCACTTACGGGAGGGCGGACAATGAGCAGTTCTTC. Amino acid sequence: CASTYGRADNEQFF.

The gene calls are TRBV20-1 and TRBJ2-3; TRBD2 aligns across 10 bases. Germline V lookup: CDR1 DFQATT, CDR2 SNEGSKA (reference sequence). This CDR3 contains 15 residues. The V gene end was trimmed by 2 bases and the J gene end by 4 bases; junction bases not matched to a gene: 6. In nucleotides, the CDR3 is TGCAGTGCTAGATATGGGACTAGCGAGGCAGATACGCAGTATTTT. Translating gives CSARYGTSEADTQYF.

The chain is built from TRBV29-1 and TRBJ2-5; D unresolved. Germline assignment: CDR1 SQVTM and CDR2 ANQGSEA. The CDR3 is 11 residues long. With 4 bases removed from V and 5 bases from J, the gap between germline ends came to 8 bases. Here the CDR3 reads CSVGVGETQYF. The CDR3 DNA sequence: TGCAGCGTTGGCGTGGGGGAGACCCAGTACTTC.

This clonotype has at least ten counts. The CDR3 spells CASSLLAGGPNEQFF. CDR3 DNA: TGTGCCAGCAGCCTACTAGCGGGAGGGCCGAATGAGCAGTTCTTC. The chain carries TRBV7-2 and TRBJ2-1; 13 bases line up with TRBD2. This CDR3 spans 15 amino acids. The V gene's germline CDR1 is SGHTA and CDR2 FQGNSA. Trimming at V came to 5 bases and at J to 7 bases, leaving 5 bases not matched to a gene.

The CDR3 loop reads CATSDQSTGLADLETQYF. The DNA for the CDR3 is TGTGCCACCAGTGACCAATCAACGGGCCTAGCGGACTTAGAGACCCAGTACTTC. The chain links TRBV24-1 to TRBJ2-5; 7 bases fit TRBD2. There are 18 residues in the CDR3. The V and J ends lost 4 bases and 4 bases, in that order; junction bases with no gene match: 17. Germline-derived CDR1 and CDR2 are KGHDR and SFDVKD.

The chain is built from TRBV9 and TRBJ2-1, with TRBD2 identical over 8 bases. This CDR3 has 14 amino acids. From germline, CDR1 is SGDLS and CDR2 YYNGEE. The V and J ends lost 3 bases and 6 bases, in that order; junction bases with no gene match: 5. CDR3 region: CASSATSGPNEQFF. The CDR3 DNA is TGTGCCAGCAGCGCCACTAGCGGCCCCAATGAGCAGTTCTTC.

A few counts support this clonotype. The CDR3 here is CASSLTAEQPQHF. CDR3 nucleotide sequence: TGTGCCAGCAGCTTAACAGCAGAGCAGCCCCAGCATTTT. The chain is built from TRBV7-3 and TRBJ1-5; D uncertain. Germline assignment: CDR1 SGHTA and CDR2 FQGTGA. Trimming left V 0 bases short and J 7 bases short, with 7 bases between. The CDR3 loop spans 13 amino acids.

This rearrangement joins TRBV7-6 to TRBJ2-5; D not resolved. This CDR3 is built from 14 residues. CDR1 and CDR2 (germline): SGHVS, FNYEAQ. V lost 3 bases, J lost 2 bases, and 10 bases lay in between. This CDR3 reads CASSFPTAQETQYF. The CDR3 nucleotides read TGTGCCAGCAGCTTTCCGACGGCACAAGAGACCCAGTACTTC.

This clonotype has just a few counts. The CDR3 region has the DNA TGTGCCAGCAGTTCCGGGACTAGCGGGAGGGGAACGGAGACCCAGTACTTC. Its protein product is CASSSGTSGRGTETQYF. This sequence joins TRBV28 and TRBJ2-5; 16 nucleotides agree with TRBD2. In germline, CDR1 is MDHEN, CDR2 SYDVKM. After removal of 4 bases from V and 5 bases from J, the junction contained 7 bases not matched to a gene. The CDR3 covers 17 residues. Filled out from reference TRBV28 and TRBJ2-5, the complete variable domain reads DVKVTQSSRYLVKRTGEKVFLECVQDMDHENMFWYRQDPGLGLRLIYFSYDVKMKEKGDIPEGYSVSREKKERFSLILESASTNQTSMYLCASSSGTSGRGTETQYFGPGTRLLVL.

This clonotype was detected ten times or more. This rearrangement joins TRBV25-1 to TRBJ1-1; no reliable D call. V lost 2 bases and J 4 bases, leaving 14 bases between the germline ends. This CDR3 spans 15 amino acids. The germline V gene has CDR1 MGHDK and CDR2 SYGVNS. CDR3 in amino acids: CASSETPPGSTEAFF. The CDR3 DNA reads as TGTGCCAGCAGTGAAACCCCACCAGGAAGCACTGAAGCTTTCTTT.

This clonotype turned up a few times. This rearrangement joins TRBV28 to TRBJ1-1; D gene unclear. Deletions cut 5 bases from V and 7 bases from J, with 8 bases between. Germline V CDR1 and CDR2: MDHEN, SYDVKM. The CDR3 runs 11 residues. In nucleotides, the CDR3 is TGTGCCAGCAGTCCCCACATTGAAGCTTTCTTT. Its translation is CASSPHIEAFF.

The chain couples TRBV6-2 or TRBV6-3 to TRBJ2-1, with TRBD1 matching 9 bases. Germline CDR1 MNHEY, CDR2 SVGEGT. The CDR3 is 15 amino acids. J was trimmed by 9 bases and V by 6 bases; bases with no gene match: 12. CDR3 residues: CASSSRGTGKTEQFF. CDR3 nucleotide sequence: TGTGCCAGCAGCTCCCGCGGGACAGGGAAAACTGAGCAGTTCTTC.

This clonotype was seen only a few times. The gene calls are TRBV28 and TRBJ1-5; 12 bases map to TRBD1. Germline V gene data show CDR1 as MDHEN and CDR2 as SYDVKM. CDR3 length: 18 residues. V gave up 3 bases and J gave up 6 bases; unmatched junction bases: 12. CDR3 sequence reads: CASSLRSLGQGAGQPQHF. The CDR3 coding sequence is TGTGCCAGCAGTTTGCGTTCTCTGGGACAGGGGGCCGGTCAGCCCCAGCATTTT. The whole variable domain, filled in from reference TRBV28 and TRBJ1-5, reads DVKVTQSSRYLVKRTGEKVFLECVQDMDHENMFWYRQDPGLGLRLIYFSYDVKMKEKGDIPEGYSVSREKKERFSLILESASTNQTSMYLCASSLRSLGQGAGQPQHFGDGTRLSIL.

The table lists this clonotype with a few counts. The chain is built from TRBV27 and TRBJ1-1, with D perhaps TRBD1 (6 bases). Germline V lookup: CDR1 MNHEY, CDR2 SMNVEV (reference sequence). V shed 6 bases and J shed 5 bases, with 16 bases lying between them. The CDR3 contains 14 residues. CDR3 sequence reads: CASSVKTGQTEAFF. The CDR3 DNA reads TGTGCCAGCAGCGTCAAGACGGGACAAACTGAAGCTTTCTTT.

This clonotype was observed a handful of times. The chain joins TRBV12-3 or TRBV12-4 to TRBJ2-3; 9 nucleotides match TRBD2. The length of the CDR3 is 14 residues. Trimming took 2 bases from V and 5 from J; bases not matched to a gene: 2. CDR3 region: CASSLLLAGDTQYF. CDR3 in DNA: TGTGCCAGCAGTTTACTACTAGCGGGAGATACGCAGTATTTT.

CDR3 sequence: CSARRAGANTGELFF. The CDR3 nucleotides read TGCAGTGCTAGACGTGCGGGGGCGAACACCGGGGAGCTGTTTTTT. The rearrangement joins TRBV20-1 to TRBJ2-2; 7 bases agree with TRBD2. Germline lookup yields CDR1 DFQATT and CDR2 SNEGSKA (reference sequence). Trimming cost V 2 bases and J 0 bases; bases outside gene matches: 3. CDR3 length: 15 residues.

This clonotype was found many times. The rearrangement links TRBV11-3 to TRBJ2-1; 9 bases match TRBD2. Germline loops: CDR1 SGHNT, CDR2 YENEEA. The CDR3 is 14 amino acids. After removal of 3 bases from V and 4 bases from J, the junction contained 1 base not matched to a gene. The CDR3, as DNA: TGTGCCAGCAGCTTTACTAGCGGGTACAATGAGCAGTTCTTC. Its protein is CASSFTSGYNEQFF.

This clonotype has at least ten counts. CDR3 bases: TGTGCCAGCAGCTTAGTGGGCGTAGACAGGGCTCATCAGCCCCAGCATTTT. Its protein product is CASSLVGVDRAHQPQHF. The J gene is TRBJ1-5, the V gene TRBV7-2; TRBD1 aligns across 7 bases. Per germline, CDR1 SGHTA and CDR2 FQGNSA. The trim removed 1 base at V and 5 bases at J, leaving 11 bases unmatched. The CDR3 length is 17 residues.

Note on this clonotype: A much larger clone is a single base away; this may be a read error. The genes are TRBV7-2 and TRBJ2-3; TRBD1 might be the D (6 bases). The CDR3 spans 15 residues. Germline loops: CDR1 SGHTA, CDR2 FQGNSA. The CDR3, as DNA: TGTGCCAGCAGCTTATCTCTACAGGGCACATATACGCAGTATTTT. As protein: CASSLSLQGTYTQYF.

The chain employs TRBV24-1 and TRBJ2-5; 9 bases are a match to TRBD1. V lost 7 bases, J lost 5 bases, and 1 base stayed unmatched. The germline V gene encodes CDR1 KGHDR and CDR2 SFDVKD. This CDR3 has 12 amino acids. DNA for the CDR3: TGTGCCACCAGGGGACAGGGCGAGACCCAGTACTTC. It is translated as CATRGQGETQYF.

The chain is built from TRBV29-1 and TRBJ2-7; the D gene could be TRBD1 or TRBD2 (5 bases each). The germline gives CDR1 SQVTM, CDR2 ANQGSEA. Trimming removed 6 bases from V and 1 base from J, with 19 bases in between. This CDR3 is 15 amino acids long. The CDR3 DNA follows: TGCAGCGTGCAGGGTGACTGGAGGACTTCCTACGAGCAGTACTTC. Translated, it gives CSVQGDWRTSYEQYF.

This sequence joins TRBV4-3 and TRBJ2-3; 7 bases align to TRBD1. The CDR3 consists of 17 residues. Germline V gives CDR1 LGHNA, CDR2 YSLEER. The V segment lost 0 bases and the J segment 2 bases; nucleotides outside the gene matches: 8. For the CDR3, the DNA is TGCGCCAGCAGCCAAGATAGCCCGGGACAGCTCACAGATACGCAGTATTTT. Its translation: CASSQDSPGQLTDTQYF.

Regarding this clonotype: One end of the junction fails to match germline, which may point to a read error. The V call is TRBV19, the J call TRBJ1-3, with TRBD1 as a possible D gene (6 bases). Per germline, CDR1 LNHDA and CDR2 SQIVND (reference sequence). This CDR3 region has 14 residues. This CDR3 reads CPSSRGGSGNTIYF. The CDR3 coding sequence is TGTCCCAGTAGCCGAGGGGGCTCTGGAAACACCATATATTTT.